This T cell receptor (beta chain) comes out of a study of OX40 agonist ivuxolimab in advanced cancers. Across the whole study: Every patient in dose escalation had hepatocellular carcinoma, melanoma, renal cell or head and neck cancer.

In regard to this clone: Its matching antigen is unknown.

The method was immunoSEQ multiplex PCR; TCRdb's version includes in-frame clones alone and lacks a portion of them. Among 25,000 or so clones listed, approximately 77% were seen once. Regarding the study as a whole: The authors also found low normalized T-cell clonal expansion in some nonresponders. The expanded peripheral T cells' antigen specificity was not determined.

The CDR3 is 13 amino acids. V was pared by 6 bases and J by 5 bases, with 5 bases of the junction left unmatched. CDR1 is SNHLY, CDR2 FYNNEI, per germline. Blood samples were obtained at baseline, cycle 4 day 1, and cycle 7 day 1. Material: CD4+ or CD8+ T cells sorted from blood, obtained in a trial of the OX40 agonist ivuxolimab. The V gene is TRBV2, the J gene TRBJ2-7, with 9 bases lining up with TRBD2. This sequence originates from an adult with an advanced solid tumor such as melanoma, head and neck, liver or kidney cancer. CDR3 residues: CASRAGGPNEQYF. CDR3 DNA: TGTGCCAGCAGGGCGGGGGGGCCCAACGAGCAGTACTTC. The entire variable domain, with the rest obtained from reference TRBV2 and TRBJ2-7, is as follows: EPEVTQTPSHQVTQMGQEVILRCVPISNHLYFYWYRQILGQKVEFLVSFYNNEISEKSEIFDDQFSVERPDGSNFTLKIRSTKLEDSAMYFCASRAGGPNEQYFGPGTRLTVT.